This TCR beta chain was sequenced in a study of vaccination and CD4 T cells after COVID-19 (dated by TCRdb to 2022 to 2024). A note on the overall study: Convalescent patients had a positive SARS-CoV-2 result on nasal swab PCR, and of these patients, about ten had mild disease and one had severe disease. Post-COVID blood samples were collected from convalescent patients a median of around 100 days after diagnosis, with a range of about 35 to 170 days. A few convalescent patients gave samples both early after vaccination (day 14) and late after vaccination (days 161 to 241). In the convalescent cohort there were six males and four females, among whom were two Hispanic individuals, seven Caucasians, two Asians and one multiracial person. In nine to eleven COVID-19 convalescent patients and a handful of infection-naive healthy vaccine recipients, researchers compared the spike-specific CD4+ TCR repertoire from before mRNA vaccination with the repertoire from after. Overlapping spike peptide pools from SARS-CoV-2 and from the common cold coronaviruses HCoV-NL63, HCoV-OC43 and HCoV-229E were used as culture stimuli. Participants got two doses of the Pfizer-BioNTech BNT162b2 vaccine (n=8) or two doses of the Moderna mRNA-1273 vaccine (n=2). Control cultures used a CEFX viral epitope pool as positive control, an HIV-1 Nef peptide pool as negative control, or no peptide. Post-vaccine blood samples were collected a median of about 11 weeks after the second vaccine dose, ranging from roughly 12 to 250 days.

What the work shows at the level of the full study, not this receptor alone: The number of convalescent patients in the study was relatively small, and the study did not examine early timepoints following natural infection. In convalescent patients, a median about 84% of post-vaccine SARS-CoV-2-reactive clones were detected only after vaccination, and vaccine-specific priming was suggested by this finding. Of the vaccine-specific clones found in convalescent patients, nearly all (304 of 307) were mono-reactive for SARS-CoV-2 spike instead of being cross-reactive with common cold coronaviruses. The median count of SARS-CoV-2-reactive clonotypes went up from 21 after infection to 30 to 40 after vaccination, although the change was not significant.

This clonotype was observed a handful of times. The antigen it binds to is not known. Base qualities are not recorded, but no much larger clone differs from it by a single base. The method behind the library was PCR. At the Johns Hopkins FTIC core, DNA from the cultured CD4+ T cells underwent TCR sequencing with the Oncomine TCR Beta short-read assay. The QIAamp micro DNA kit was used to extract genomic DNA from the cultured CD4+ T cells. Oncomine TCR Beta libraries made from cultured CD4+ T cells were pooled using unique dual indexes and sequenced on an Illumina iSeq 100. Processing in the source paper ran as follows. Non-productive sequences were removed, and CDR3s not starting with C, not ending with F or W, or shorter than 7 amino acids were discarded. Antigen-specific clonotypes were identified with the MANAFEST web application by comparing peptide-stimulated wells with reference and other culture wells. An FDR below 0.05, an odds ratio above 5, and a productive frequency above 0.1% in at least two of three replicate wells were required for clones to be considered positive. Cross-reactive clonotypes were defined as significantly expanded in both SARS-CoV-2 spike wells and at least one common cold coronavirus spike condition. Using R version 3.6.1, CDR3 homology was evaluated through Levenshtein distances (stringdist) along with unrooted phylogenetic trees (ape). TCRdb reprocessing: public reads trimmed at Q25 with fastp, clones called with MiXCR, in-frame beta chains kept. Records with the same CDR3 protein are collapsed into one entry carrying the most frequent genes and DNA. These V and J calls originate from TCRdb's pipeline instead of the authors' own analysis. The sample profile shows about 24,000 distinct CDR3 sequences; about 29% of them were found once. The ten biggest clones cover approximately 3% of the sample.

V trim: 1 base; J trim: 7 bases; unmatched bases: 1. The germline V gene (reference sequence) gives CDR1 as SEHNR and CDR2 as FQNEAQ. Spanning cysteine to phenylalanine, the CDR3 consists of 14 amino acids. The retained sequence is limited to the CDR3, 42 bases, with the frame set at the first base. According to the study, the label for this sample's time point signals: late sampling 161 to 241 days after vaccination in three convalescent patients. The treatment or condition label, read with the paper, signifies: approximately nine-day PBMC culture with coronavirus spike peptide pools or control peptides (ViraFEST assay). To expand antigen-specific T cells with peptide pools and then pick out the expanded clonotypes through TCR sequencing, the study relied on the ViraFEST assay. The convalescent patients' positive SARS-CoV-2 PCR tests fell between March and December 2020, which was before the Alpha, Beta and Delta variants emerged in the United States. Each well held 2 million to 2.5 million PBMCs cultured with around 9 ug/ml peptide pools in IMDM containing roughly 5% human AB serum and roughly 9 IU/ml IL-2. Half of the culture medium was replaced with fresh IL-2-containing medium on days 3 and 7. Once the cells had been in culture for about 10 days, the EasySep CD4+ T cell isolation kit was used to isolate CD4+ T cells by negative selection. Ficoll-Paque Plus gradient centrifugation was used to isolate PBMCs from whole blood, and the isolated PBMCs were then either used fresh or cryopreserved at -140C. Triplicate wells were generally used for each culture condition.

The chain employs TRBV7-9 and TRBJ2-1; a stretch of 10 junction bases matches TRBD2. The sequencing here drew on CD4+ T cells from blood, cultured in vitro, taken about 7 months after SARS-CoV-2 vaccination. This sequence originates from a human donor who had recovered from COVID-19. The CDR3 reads CASSLEREGNEQFF. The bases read TGTGCCAGCAGCTTAGAGCGGGAGGGAAATGAGCAGTTCTTC. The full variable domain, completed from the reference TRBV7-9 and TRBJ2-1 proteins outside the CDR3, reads DTGVSQNPRHKITKRGQNVTFRCDPISEHNRLYWYRQTLGQGPEFLTYFQNEAQLEKSRLLSDRFSAERPKGSFSTLEIQRTEQGDSAMYLCASSLEREGNEQFFGPGTRLTVL.